This is a list of T cell receptor beta chains from one sample in a study of T cell responses to AZD1222 COVID-19 vaccine. Assay: immunoSEQ multiplex PCR; the TCRdb copy retains only in-frame clones and omits some. The data contain over 90,000 clones, around 87% of them singletons. The material was peripheral blood, obtained on day 0 of AZD1222 vaccination. These receptors all stem from an adult in good health. The CDR3 runs from the conserved cysteine through the conserved F or W. A D gene is named only where the DNA matches it firmly. Expanded clones get a size class; other rows say once, few or many, or leave the size out.

D gene	clone size	V gene	J gene	CDR3 DNA	CDR3 protein
TRBD1	NA	TRBV11-3	TRBJ2-1	TGTGCCAGCAGCCACCGGGACAGGGATTACAATGAGCAGTTCTTC	CASSHRDRDYNEQFF
TRBD2	NA	TRBV28	TRBJ2-2	TGTGCCAGCAGTATATTAGCGGGCACGAACACCGGGGAGCTGTTTTTT	CASSILAGTNTGELFF
NA	NA	TRBV5-1	TRBJ2-1	TGCGCCAGCAGCTTGGCCCGGGGCGGTAGCTCCTACAATGAGCAGTTCTTC	CASSLARGGSSYNEQFF
TRBD2	NA	TRBV3-1/TRBV3-2	TRBJ2-2	TGTGCCAGCAGCCCATCAAGCGGGAGAGGAACCGGGGAGCTGTTTTTT	CASSPSSGRGTGELFF
TRBD2	NA	TRBV5-8	TRBJ2-1	TGTGCCAGCAGCTTGACTCTAGCGGGAGGGAAGTTCTTC	CASSLTLAGGKFF
NA	few	TRBV9	TRBJ2-7	TGTGCCAGCAGCGGGCCCCTAGGGGGCGAGCAGTACTTC	CASSGPLGGEQYF
TRBD2	NA	TRBV5-1	TRBJ2-2	TGCGCCAGCCGACGAGGTTTAGCGGGATCTGGCGGGGAGCTGTTTTTT	CASRRGLAGSGGELFF
NA	NA	TRBV18	TRBJ1-4	TGTGCCAGCTCACCCTCAGGGGCTAATGAAAAACTGTTTTTT	CASSPSGANEKLFF
NA	NA	TRBV19	TRBJ2-1	TGTGCCAGTAGTATAGCATTCTCGGCTAATGAGCAGTTCTTC	CASSIAFSANEQFF
NA	once	TRBV19	TRBJ1-2	TGTGCCAGTACTATAGGCCGGGGCCTTGGCTACACCTTC	CASTIGRGLGYTF